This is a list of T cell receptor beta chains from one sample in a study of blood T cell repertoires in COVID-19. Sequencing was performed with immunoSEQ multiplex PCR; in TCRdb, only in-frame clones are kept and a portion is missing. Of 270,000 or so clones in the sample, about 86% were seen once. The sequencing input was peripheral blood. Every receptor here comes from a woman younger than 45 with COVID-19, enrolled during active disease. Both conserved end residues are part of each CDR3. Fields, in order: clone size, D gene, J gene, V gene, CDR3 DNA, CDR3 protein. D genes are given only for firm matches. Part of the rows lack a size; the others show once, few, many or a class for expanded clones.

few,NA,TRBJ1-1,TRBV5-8,TGTGCCAGCAGCTTGGCCGAGAAAGAAGCTTTCTTT,CASSLAEKEAFF
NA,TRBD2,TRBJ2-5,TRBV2,TGTGCCAGCAGGGGGACTAGCGGTTATCAAGAGACCCAGTACTTC,CASRGTSGYQETQYF
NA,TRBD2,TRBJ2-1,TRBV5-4,TGTGCCAGCAGCTCGTTAGCGGGGGTCGATGAGCAGTTCTTC,CASSSLAGVDEQFF
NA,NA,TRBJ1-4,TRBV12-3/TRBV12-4,TGTGCCAGCAGTCAACTCCTTCGTGAAAAACTGTTTTTT,CASSQLLREKLFF
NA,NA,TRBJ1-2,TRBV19,TGTGCCAGTAGTATAAGCCAGGGCAACTATGGCTACACCTTC,CASSISQGNYGYTF
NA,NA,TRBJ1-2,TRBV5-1,TGCGCCAGCAGCTTGGCCTCTTCCAACTATGGCTACACCTTC,CASSLASSNYGYTF
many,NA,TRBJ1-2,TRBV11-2,TGTGCCAGCAGCTTAGTGGGAGGCGGCTACACCTTC,CASSLVGGGYTF
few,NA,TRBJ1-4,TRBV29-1,TGCAGCGTTGAGGGGTATGACGAGGGAAAACTGTTTTTT,CSVEGYDEGKLFF
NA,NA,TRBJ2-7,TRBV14,TGTGCCAGCAGCCAAGGAGGGCTCAGGACTCCTCCTTACGAGCAGTACTTC,CASSQGGLRTPPYEQYF
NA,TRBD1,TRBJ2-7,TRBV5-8,TGTGCCAGCAGCTTGGTTAGGGCAGGGGGCTTCTACGAGCAGTACTTC,CASSLVRAGGFYEQYF
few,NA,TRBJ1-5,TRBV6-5,TGTGCCAGCAGCGTGATGGGGCGAGGCAATCAGCCCCAGCATTTT,CASSVMGRGNQPQHF
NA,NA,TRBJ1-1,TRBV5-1,TGCGCCAGCAGGTACGAGACAGGACGCATGAACACTGAAGCTTTCTTT,CASRYETGRMNTEAFF
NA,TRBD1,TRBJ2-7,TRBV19,TGTGCCAGTAGGCCTACACAGGGGGCCTACGAGCAGTACTTC,CASRPTQGAYEQYF
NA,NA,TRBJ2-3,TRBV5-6,TGTGCCAGCAGCTTCAGAGTAGCCGCGGGGGCTGATACGCAGTATTTT,CASSFRVAAGADTQYF
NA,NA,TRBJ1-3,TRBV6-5,TGTGCCAGCAACCCCTATTACTCTGGAAACACCATATATTTT,CASNPYYSGNTIYF
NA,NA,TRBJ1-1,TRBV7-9,TGTGCCAGCAGCTTAGCGTGGCCCGAACCTTTGAACACTGAAGCTTTCTTT,CASSLAWPEPLNTEAFF
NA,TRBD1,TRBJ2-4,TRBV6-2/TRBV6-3,TGTGCCAGCAGCGACAGGGGAAACATTCAGTACTTC,CASSDRGNIQYF
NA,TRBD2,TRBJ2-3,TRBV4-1,TGCGCCAGCAGCCAAAAAGGATGGCGGGGGAGCACAGATACGCAGTATTTT,CASSQKGWRGSTDTQYF
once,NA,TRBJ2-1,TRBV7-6,TGTGCCAGCAGCTTAGGCGGGGCCCAGGGTGAGCAGTTCTTC,CASSLGGAQGEQFF
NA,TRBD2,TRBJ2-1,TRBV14,TGTGCCAGCAGCCAAGAGTGGACTAGGGTCTACAATGAGCAGTTCTTC,CASSQEWTRVYNEQFF
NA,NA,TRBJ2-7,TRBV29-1,TGCAGCGTTCAACAAACAGGGAGGGAGTACTTC,CSVQQTGREYF
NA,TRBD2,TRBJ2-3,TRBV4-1,TGCGCCAGCAGCCAAGAGGTAGCGGGGGGGCCGACAGATACGCAGTATTTT,CASSQEVAGGPTDTQYF
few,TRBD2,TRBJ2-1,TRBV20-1,TGCAGTGCTAGTAGTAGCGGGGGGGTGGATGAGCAGTTCTTC,CSASSSGGVDEQFF
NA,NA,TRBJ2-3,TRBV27,TGTGCCAGCAGTTTCGACTATTACACAGATACGCAGTATTTT,CASSFDYYTDTQYF
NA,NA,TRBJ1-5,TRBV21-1,TGTGCCAGCAGGACAGACAGGCAAGGCCATTTT,CASRTDRQGHF
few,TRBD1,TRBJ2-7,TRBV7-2,TGTGCCAGCAGTTTCCCGGGACAGGGGGAACAGTACTTC,CASSFPGQGEQYF
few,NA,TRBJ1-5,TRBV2,TGTGCCAGCAGCGAAAACAGGGGCAATCAGCCCCAGCATTTT,CASSENRGNQPQHF
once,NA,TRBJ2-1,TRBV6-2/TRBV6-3,TGTGCCAGCAGTTACTCGTTTGGGACTTTTGAACAGTTCTTC,CASSYSFGTFEQFF
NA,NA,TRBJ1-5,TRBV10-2,TGCGCCAGCAGTGACTTGCGCCAGCCCCAGCATTTT,CASSDLRQPQHF
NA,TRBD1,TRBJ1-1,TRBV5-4,TGTGCCAGCAGCTTAGGGGGGACAGTCGTCACCTCTGAAGCTTTCTTT,CASSLGGTVVTSEAFF
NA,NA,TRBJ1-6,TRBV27,TGTGCCAGCAGTTTTGGGGGGTCACCCCTCCACTTT,CASSFGGSPLHF
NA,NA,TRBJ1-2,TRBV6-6,TGTGCCAGCAGTTCAGACACCCTTAACTATGGCTACACCTTC,CASSSDTLNYGYTF
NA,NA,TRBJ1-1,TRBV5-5,TGTGCCAGCAGCTTGACAGCCATACAGAACACTGAAGCTTTCTTT,CASSLTAIQNTEAFF
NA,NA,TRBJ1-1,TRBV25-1,TGTGCCAGCAGGCGGAACACTGAAGCTTTCTTT,CASRRNTEAFF
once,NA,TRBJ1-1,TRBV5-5,TGTGCCAGCAGCGTACTGGAGGGATCCACTGAAGCTTTCTTT,CASSVLEGSTEAFF
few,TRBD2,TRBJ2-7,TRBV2,TGTGCCAGCCAACTAGCGGGGGGATACGAGCAGTACTTC,CASQLAGGYEQYF
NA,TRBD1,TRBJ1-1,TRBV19,TGTGCCAGCAAGGACAGGGCGGAAGCTGAAGCTTTCTTT,CASKDRAEAEAFF
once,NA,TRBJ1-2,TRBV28,TGTGCCAGCAGTTTAATGCGCCCCGGCCGGGGGGGGCTTGACTATGGCTACACCTTC,CASSLMRPGRGGLDYGYTF
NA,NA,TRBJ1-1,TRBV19,TGTGCCAGTAGTATATCCGAGGGAACCACTGAAGCTTTCTTT,CASSISEGTTEAFF
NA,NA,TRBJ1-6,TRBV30,TGTGCCTGGGCGAGGACATTTTATTATAATTCACCCCTCCACTTT,CAWARTFYYNSPLHF
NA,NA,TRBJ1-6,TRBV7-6,TGTGCCAGCAGCTCCCAACCCCCCGGGGGAAATTCACCCCTCCACTTT,CASSSQPPGGNSPLHF
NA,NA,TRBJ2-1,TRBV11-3,TGTGCCAGCAGCGACAGCTCCTACAATGAGCAGTTCTTC,CASSDSSYNEQFF
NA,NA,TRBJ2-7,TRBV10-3,TGTGCCATCAGTGAATCAGGGTCCAGAAGGCGCGAGCAGTACTTC,CAISESGSRRREQYF
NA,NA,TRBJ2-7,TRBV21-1,TGTGCCAGCAGCAAAAGGTCCAGGTATTACTACGAGCAGTACTTC,CASSKRSRYYYEQYF
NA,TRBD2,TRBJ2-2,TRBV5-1,TGCGCCAGCAGCCCCCTAGCGGGGGGGCCCATCGGGGAGCTGTTTTTT,CASSPLAGGPIGELFF
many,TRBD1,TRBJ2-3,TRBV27,TGTGCCAGCAGTTTAAGACAGGGGGGATCAACGCAGTATTTT,CASSLRQGGSTQYF
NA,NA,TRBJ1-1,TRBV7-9,TGTGCCAGCAGCCTGAAGCAGGGGCCGTTAACCTATGAAGCTTTCTTT,CASSLKQGPLTYEAFF
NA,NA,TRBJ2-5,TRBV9,TGTGCCAGCAGCGTAGGGGCAGCCCTATGGGAGACCCAGTACTTC,CASSVGAALWETQYF
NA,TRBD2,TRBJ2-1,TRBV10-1,TGCGCCAGCAGCATTCAGACTAGCGGGGTAGTTAATGAGCAGTTCTTC,CASSIQTSGVVNEQFF